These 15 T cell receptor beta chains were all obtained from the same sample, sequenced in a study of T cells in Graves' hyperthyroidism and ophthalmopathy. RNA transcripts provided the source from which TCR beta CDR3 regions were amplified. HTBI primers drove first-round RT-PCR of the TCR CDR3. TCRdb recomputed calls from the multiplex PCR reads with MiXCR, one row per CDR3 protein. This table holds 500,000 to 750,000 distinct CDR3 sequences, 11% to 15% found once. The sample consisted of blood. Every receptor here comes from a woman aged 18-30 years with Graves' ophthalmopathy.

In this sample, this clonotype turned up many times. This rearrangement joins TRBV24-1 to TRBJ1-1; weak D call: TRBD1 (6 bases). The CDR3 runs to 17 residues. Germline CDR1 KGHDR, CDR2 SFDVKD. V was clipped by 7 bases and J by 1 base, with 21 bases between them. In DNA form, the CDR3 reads TGTGCCACCAGGAGCGTTCCAAACAGGGCCAAGAACACTGAAGCTTTCTTT. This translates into CATRSVPNRAKNTEAFF.

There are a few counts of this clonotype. The CDR3 nucleotides read TGTGCCGAGGGGGCAGATACGCAGTATTTT. Its protein product is CAEGADTQYF. The J gene is TRBJ2-3, the V gene TRBV30; a possible D gene is TRBD1 (6 bases). This CDR3 is 10 amino acids long. Trimming pared 8 bases from V and 4 bases from J, leaving 7 bases between. Germline V gene sequence: CDR1 GTSNPN, CDR2 SVGIG (reference sequence).

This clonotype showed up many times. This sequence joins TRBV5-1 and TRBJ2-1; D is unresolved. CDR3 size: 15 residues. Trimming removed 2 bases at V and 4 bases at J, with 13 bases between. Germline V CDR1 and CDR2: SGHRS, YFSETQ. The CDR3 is CASSFRVSPYNEQFF. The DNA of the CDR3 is TGCGCCAGCAGCTTCCGAGTTTCACCTTACAATGAGCAGTTCTTC.

The CDR3 DNA follows: TGTGCCAGTTGTGATAATCAGCCCCAGCATTTT. It encodes CASCDNQPQHF. This chain uses TRBV19 with TRBJ1-5; D unresolved. In germline, CDR1 is LNHDA, CDR2 SQIVND (reference sequence). The CDR3 extends over 11 amino acids. Trimming shortened V by 8 bases and J by 4 bases, and 6 bases separated the two germline ends.

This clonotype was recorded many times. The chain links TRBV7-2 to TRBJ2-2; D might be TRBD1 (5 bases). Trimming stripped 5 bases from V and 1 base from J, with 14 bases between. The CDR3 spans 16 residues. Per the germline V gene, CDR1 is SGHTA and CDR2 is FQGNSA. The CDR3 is CASSPRYRQNTGELFF. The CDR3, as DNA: TGTGCCAGCAGCCCCCGGTACAGGCAGAACACCGGGGAGCTGTTTTTT. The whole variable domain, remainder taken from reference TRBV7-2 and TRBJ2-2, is GAGVSQSPSNKVTEKGKDVELRCDPISGHTALYWYRQSLGQGLEFLIYFQGNSAPDKSGLPSDRFSAERTGGSVSTLTIQRTQQEDSAVYLCASSPRYRQNTGELFFGEGSRLTVL.

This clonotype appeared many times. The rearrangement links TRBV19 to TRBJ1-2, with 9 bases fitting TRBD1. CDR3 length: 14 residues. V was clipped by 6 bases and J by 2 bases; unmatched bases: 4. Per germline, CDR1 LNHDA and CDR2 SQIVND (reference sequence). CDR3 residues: CASSGTGHNYGYTF. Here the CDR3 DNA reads TGTGCCAGTAGCGGGACAGGGCACAACTATGGCTACACCTTC.

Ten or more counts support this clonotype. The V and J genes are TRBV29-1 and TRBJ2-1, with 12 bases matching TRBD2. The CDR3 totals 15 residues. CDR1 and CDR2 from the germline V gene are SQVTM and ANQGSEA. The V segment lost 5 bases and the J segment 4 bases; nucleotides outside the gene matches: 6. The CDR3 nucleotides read TGCAGCGTTCCTTGGACTAGCGGGGATTACAATGAGCAGTTCTTC. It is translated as CSVPWTSGDYNEQFF.

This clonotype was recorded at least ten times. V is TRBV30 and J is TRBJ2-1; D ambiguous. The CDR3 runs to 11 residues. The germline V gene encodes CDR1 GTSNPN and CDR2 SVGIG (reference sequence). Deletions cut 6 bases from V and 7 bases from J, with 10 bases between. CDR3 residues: CACLSINEQFF. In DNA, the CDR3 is TGTGCCTGCCTTTCCATAAATGAGCAGTTCTTC.

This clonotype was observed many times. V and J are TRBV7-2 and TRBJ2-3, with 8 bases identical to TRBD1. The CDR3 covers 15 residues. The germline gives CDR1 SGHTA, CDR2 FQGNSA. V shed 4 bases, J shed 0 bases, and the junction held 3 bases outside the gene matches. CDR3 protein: CASSYRGRSTDTQYF. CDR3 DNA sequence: TGTGCCAGCAGCTACAGGGGGAGGAGCACAGATACGCAGTATTTT.

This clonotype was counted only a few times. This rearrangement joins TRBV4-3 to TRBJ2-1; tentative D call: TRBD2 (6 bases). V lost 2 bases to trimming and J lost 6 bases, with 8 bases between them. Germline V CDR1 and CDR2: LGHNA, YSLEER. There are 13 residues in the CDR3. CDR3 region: CASSQPGGNEQFF. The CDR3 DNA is TGCGCCAGCAGCCAACCCGGGGGCAATGAGCAGTTCTTC.

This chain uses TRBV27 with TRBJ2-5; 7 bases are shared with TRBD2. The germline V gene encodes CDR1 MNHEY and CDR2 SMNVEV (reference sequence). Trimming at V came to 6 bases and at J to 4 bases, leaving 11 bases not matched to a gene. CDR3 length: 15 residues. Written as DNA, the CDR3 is TGTGCCAGCAGCGCAGTTGGGAGGGCCGGAGAGACCCAGTACTTC. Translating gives CASSAVGRAGETQYF.

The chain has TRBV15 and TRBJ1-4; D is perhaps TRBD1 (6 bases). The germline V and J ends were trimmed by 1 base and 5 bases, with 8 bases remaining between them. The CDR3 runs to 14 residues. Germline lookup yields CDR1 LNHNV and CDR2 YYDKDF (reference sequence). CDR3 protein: CATSRGQGNEKLFF. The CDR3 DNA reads TGTGCCACCAGCAGAGGGCAGGGGAATGAAAAACTGTTTTTT.

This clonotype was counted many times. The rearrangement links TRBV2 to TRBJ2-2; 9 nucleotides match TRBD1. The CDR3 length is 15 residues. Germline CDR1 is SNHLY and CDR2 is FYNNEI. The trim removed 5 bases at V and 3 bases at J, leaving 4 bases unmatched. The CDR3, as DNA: TGTGCCAGCAGTCCCGGGACAGGGCACACCGGGGAGCTGTTTTTT. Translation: CASSPGTGHTGELFF.

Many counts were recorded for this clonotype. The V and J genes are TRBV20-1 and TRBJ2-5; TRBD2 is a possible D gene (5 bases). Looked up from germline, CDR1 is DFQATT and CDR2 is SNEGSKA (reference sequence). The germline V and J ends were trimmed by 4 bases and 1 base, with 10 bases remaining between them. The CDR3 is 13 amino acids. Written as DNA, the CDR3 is TGCAGTGCTACTCGGGATCTCCAAGAGACCCAGTACTTC. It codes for CSATRDLQETQYF.

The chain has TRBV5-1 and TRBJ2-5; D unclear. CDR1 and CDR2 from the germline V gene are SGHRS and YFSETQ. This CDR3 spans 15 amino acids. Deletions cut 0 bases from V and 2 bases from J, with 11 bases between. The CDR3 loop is CASSLGAGFQETQYF. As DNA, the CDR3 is TGCGCCAGCAGCTTGGGGGCAGGATTTCAAGAGACCCAGTACTTC.